The present entry profiles one T cell receptor (beta chain) with its context. The sample belongs to a study of blood T cell repertoires in COVID-19. Study in general: The analysed material was cDNA or gDNA that came from T cells, B-cell-depleted T cells, or PBMCs.

Seattle researchers signed up patients amid active infection and tracked them longitudinally. V lost 6 bases to trimming and J lost 3 bases; unmatched junction nucleotides: 1. The CDR3 is 11 residues long. In germline, CDR1 is SQVTM, CDR2 ANQGSEA. Assay: immunoSEQ multiplex PCR; the TCRdb copy retains only in-frame clones and omits some. In the table there are 100,000 or so clones, approximately 86% of which are singletons. The chain joins TRBV29-1 to TRBJ1-2; TRBD1 aligns across 7 bases. The source is a woman aged 50 to 60 with COVID-19, enrolled during active disease. The source material was peripheral blood. The CDR3 coding sequence is TGCAGCGTGGGGACAGACTATGGCTACACCTTC. Translated: CSVGTDYGYTF.